The sequence of this T cell receptor beta chain was determined in a study of blood T cell repertoires in COVID-19. The wider study: Donors in the United States, Italy and Spain gave samples during acute or convalescent COVID-19.

Trimming left V 0 bases short and J 0 bases short, with 6 bases between. Looked up from germline, CDR1 is SGHDN and CDR2 is FVKESK. This CDR3 is built from 15 residues. In the study's own analysis: Estimated nucleated cell counts came from reference gene primer amplification. Method: immunoSEQ multiplex PCR; TCRdb's copy keeps in-frame clones and lacks some. V, J and clone size were drawn from that table, and D and trimming were deduced from the DNA. Here the sample spans about 270,000 clones, about nine tenths being singletons. The age range of participants was 18 to 89 years, with residence in some 25 US areas.

The chain combines TRBV14 with TRBJ2-1; D is unclear. This clonotype originated in a man in his late teens or twenties who had recovered from COVID-19. Sequenced material: PBMCs or T cells enriched from blood (not recorded which). The CDR3 DNA is TGTGCCAGCAGCCAAGACTGGAGCTCCTACAATGAGCAGTTCTTC. This sequence encodes CASSQDWSSYNEQFF.